The 8 T cell receptor beta chains below all came from one sample that was sequenced in a study of blood T cell repertoires in COVID-19. Measured with immunoSEQ multiplex PCR; TCRdb has only the in-frame clones, and not every one. The sample shows about 380,000 clones, 85% of them seen only once. What was sequenced was peripheral blood. These receptor sequences come from a woman between 18 and 29 years old with acute or convalescent COVID-19.

The chain uses TRBV19 and TRBJ2-4; 11 bases are a match to TRBD1. The V segment lost 7 bases and the J segment 7 bases; nucleotides outside the gene matches: 15. The length of the CDR3 is 17 residues. The germline gives CDR1 LNHDA, CDR2 SQIVND (reference sequence). CDR3 in amino acids: CASMDRGLSLMRNIQYF. The DNA for the CDR3 is TGTGCCAGTATGGACAGGGGGCTTTCGCTTATGAGGAACATTCAGTACTTC.

The chain recombines TRBV20-1 with TRBJ2-7; 12 bases are a match to TRBD2. J lost 3 bases, V lost 3 bases, and 9 bases had no gene match. This CDR3 has 16 amino acids. CDR1 and CDR2 from the germline V gene are DFQATT and SNEGSKA (reference sequence). The chain's CDR3 is CSASALAGGGGYEQYF. In DNA form, the CDR3 reads TGCAGTGCTAGTGCCCTAGCGGGAGGGGGTGGCTACGAGCAGTACTTC.

The rearrangement joins TRBV6-6 to TRBJ1-5; D uncertain. The CDR3 contains 16 residues. V was pared by 2 bases and J by 0 bases, with 11 bases between. In germline, CDR1 is MNHNY, CDR2 SVGAGI (reference sequence). The CDR3 DNA reads as TGTGCCAGCAGTTACCCCGACGGGTATAGCAATCAGCCCCAGCATTTT. Residues: CASSYPDGYSNQPQHF.

The J gene is TRBJ1-2, the V gene TRBV2, with a tentative D call TRBD1 (6 bases). V lost 9 bases, J lost 5 bases, and 13 bases lay in between. This CDR3 is 12 amino acids long. CDR1 is SNHLY and CDR2 is FYNNEI in the germline V gene. CDR3 bases: TGTGCCAGTCCCCCGGACAGTTATGGCTACACCTTC. This gives the protein CASPPDSYGYTF. Based on the CDR3 plus reference TRBV2 and TRBJ1-2, the full variable domain is EPEVTQTPSHQVTQMGQEVILRCVPISNHLYFYWYRQILGQKVEFLVSFYNNEISEKSEIFDDQFSVERPDGSNFTLKIRSTKLEDSAMYFCASPPDSYGYTFGSGTRLTVV.

The V call is TRBV7-9, the J call TRBJ1-1; tentative D call: TRBD1 (6 bases). With 8 bases removed from V and 7 bases from J, the gap between germline ends came to 14 bases. The germline V gene encodes CDR1 SEHNR and CDR2 FQNEAQ (reference sequence). This CDR3 has 12 residues. The chain's CDR3 is CASSSGEGEAFF. CDR3 nucleotide sequence: TGTGCCAGCTCATCAGGGGAAGGTGAAGCTTTCTTT.

The chain has TRBV5-6 and TRBJ2-7; the match to TRBD2 covers 11 bases. The CDR3 spans 13 residues. V lost 4 bases to trimming and J lost 4 bases; unmatched junction nucleotides: 1. CDR1 is SGHDT and CDR2 is YYEEEE in the germline V gene. The CDR3 reads CASSASGRYEQYF. The CDR3 DNA is TGTGCCAGCAGCGCTAGCGGGAGGTACGAGCAGTACTTC.

V is TRBV5-1 and J is TRBJ2-5; D gene unclear. The CDR3 covers 13 residues. V lost 4 bases to trimming and J lost 0 bases, with 7 bases between them. Germline V CDR1 and CDR2: SGHRS, YFSETQ. The CDR3 DNA sequence: TGCGCCAGCAGCCCTAAGTACCAAGAGACCCAGTACTTC. Its protein is CASSPKYQETQYF.

The J gene is TRBJ1-5, the V gene TRBV6-5; a weak D match, TRBD1 (6 bases). The CDR3 is made up of 12 amino acids. Trimming left V 6 bases short and J 4 bases short, with 7 bases between. Per the germline V gene, CDR1 is MNHEY and CDR2 is SVGAGI. Here the CDR3 DNA reads TGTGCCAGCAGCAGGGGAAATCAGCCCCAGCATTTT. This sequence encodes CASSRGNQPQHF.